The 14 T cell receptor beta chains below come from one sample, sequenced in a study of T-cell memory formation after mild COVID-19. Each CDR3 protein is one row after TCRdb ran MiXCR on the 5' RACE reads. The sample has 200,000 to 250,000 distinct CDR3 sequences; around 9.1% are singletons. Sequencing input: PBMCs or a T cell subset sorted from them (not recorded which). The receptors originated from a man aged 18-30 years who had mild COVID-19 (a few samples of this study predate the infection). Cell type and time point are not known.

This clonotype was observed a few times. The J gene is TRBJ2-2, the V gene TRBV7-2; D not certain. In germline, CDR1 is SGHTA, CDR2 FQGNSA. This CDR3 region has 12 residues. The germline V and J ends were trimmed by 10 bases and 7 bases, with 13 bases remaining between them. The CDR3 reads CAIALGFGELFF. DNA for the CDR3: TGTGCCATCGCACTGGGGTTCGGGGAGCTGTTTTTT. The full variable domain, its missing parts supplied by reference TRBV7-2 and TRBJ2-2, is GAGVSQSPSNKVTEKGKDVELRCDPISGHTALYWYRQSLGQGLEFLIYFQGNSAPDKSGLPSDRFSAERTGGSVSTLTIQRTQQEDSAVYLCAIALGFGELFFGEGSRLTVL.

This clonotype has just a few counts. The gene calls are TRBV29-1 and TRBJ2-1; tentative D call: TRBD2 (6 bases). Germline CDR1 SQVTM, CDR2 ANQGSEA. The CDR3 has 11 amino acids. V lost 8 bases, J lost 13 bases, and 18 bases lay in between. CDR3 sequence (DNA): TGCAGCCCGACTAGAGGCGGCAATCAGTTCTTC. Its translation is CSPTRGGNQFF.

This chain links TRBV24-1 with TRBJ2-2, with D possibly matching TRBD2 (6 bases). CDR1 and CDR2 from the germline V gene are KGHDR and SFDVKD. The V and J ends lost 11 bases and 5 bases respectively, with 8 bases between them. This CDR3 is built from 11 residues. In DNA, the CDR3 is TGTGCCATCGGAGGGACCGGGGAGCTGTTTTTT. This codes for CAIGGTGELFF.

This clonotype was found a few times. J is TRBJ2-3 and V is TRBV7-2; 12 bases are shared with TRBD2. Losses at the gene ends were 1 base for V and 0 bases for J; bases not matched to a gene: 2. CDR3 length: 17 amino acids. Germline V gives CDR1 SGHTA, CDR2 FQGNSA. CDR3 loop: CASSLVGTSGSTDTQYF. Here the CDR3 DNA reads TGTGCCAGCAGCTTAGTCGGGACTAGCGGGAGCACAGATACGCAGTATTTT.

The chain employs TRBV7-9 and TRBJ2-7; 7 bases agree with TRBD1. V gave up 6 bases and J gave up 5 bases; unmatched junction bases: 7. From germline, CDR1 is SEHNR and CDR2 FQNEAQ (reference sequence). The CDR3 runs 13 residues. The DNA of the CDR3 is TGTGCCAGCAGTCCCAGGGGGTATAACGAGCAGTACTTC. It encodes CASSPRGYNEQYF.

This clonotype showed up just a few times. This sequence joins TRBV7-2 and TRBJ1-5, with D possibly TRBD1 on 6 matching bases. Germline V CDR1 and CDR2: SGHTA, FQGNSA. The CDR3 covers 13 residues. V was cut by 6 bases and J by 7 bases, with 13 bases left in between. The CDR3 sequence: CASSFDRHQPQHF. The CDR3 coding sequence is TGTGCCAGCAGTTTTGACAGGCACCAGCCCCAGCATTTT.

This clonotype was observed a handful of times. The chain recombines TRBV7-8 with TRBJ2-1, with D uncertain. CDR3 length: 11 residues. V was clipped by 5 bases and J by 8 bases, with 7 bases between them. CDR1 SGHVS and CDR2 FQNEAQ come from the germline V gene. CDR3 coding DNA: TGTGCCAGCAGCACCCGCCATGAGCAGTTCTTC. Translated: CASSTRHEQFF. Full variable domain (rest looked up from reference TRBV7-8 and TRBJ2-1): GAGVSQSPRYKVAKRGQDVALRCDPISGHVSLFWYQQALGQGPEFLTYFQNEAQLDKSGLPSDRFFAERPEGSVSTLKIQRTQQEDSAVYLCASSTRHEQFFGPGTRLTVL.

The gene calls are TRBV7-3 and TRBJ2-1; 7 positions match TRBD2. The CDR3 sequence is 15 residues long. CDR1 and CDR2 from the germline V gene are SGHTA and FQGTGA. V trimming: 5 bases; J trimming: 2 bases; junction bases outside the gene matches: 6. This chain's CDR3 is CASSLAGVAYNEQFF. In nucleotides, the CDR3 is TGTGCCAGCAGCCTGGCGGGGGTTGCCTACAATGAGCAGTTCTTC.

The chain uses TRBV5-1 and TRBJ2-7, with D possibly called TRBD1 or TRBD2 (5 bases each). The V end was cut by 4 bases, the J end by 0 bases, with 11 bases between. The CDR3 is 14 residues long. Germline CDR1 is SGHRS and CDR2 is YFSETQ. The chain's CDR3 is CASSPGPSSYEQYV. The CDR3 nucleotides read TGCGCCAGCAGCCCGGGACCGTCCTCCTACGAGCAGTACGTC.

This chain connects TRBV18 to TRBJ2-7; D gene unclear. V lost 6 bases and J 0 bases, leaving 15 bases between the germline ends. Germline values: CDR1 KGHSH, CDR2 LQKENI. The CDR3 length is 15 residues. The CDR3 bases are TGTGCCAGCTCCCCCCGTGGCCGAAGCTCCTACGAGCAGTACTTC. The encoded protein is CASSPRGRSSYEQYF.

This clonotype was counted only a few times. This chain links TRBV2 with TRBJ1-6; maybe TRBD1 (6 bases). Trimming stripped 2 bases from V and 3 bases from J, with 11 bases between. This CDR3 has 16 residues. CDR1 is SNHLY and CDR2 is FYNNEI in the germline V gene. CDR3 nucleotide sequence: TGTGCCAGCAGTGAAAGGGAGACAGGCTATAATTCACCCCTCCACTTT. Translating gives CASSERETGYNSPLHF.

This clonotype was counted once. V gene TRBV20-1 combines with J gene TRBJ1-1; D is uncertain. The length of the CDR3 is 13 residues. Germline CDR1 DFQATT, CDR2 SNEGSKA (reference sequence). With 5 bases removed from V and 1 base from J, the gap between germline ends came to 11 bases. The CDR3 sequence: CSAPSSTNTEAFF. CDR3 DNA: TGCAGTGCTCCGAGCTCGACGAACACTGAAGCTTTCTTT.

This clonotype has a handful of counts. This chain joins TRBV5-1 and TRBJ1-6; D is uncertain. This CDR3 has 15 residues. Trimming took off 4 bases at V and 10 bases at J, with 18 bases between the two ends. Germline CDR1 SGHRS, CDR2 YFSETQ. The CDR3 protein is CASSLSGAERSPLHF. As DNA, the CDR3 is TGCGCCAGCAGCCTCTCGGGAGCAGAGCGGTCACCCCTCCACTTT.

The sample holds a few counts of this clonotype. The V and J genes are TRBV6-2 or TRBV6-3 and TRBJ1-2; D gene unclear. V was pared by 2 bases and J by 6 bases, with 7 bases between. Germline V CDR1 and CDR2: MNHEY, SVGEGT. The CDR3 spans 12 residues. CDR3 nucleotides: TGTGCCAGCAGTTACAGGCCGGATGGCTACACCTTC. This gives the protein CASSYRPDGYTF.